A selection of T cell receptor beta chains follows, all from one sample in a study of blood T cell repertoires in COVID-19. Profiling relied on immunoSEQ multiplex PCR, and the TCRdb table lists in-frame clones only, not all of them. This table has about 200,000 clones, about 85% appearing once. The sequencing sample was made of peripheral blood. These receptor sequences come from a man between 40 and 49 years old with acute or convalescent COVID-19. Both conserved end residues are part of each CDR3. The order of the fields is V gene, clone size, J gene, D gene, CDR3 DNA, CDR3 protein. D genes are given only for firm matches. Clone size is not always given. Where it is, it says once, few, many or a class for expanded clones.

>TRBV30|-|TRBJ2-5|TRBD2
TGTGCCTGGAGTATCAGCGGGGGGGCCCGGGAGACCCAGTACTTC
CAWSISGGARETQYF
>TRBV6-5|-|TRBJ2-1|TRBD1
TGTGCCTCGAATCCGGGACAGCTTTACAATGAGCAGTTCTTC
CASNPGQLYNEQFF
>TRBV5-5|-|TRBJ2-5|-
TGTGCCAGCAGCTTGCTCTATCAAGAGACCCAGTACTTC
CASSLLYQETQYF
>TRBV19|-|TRBJ2-1|TRBD2
TGTGCCACTACCATTGCGGGGGACTGGTCCTACAATGAGCAGTTCTTC
CATTIAGDWSYNEQFF
>TRBV11-2|-|TRBJ2-4|TRBD1
TGTGCCAGCAGCTTAATATATACCGGGACAGGGGCGCAACAATACTTC
CASSLIYTGTGAQQYF
>TRBV3-1/TRBV3-2|-|TRBJ2-2|TRBD2
TGTGCCAGCAGCCAATTCAGCGGGAGGGCCGCCGGGGAGCTGTTTTTT
CASSQFSGRAAGELFF
>TRBV24-1|-|TRBJ2-7|-
TGTGCCACCAGTGGAGCGTACTCCTACGAGCAGTACTTC
CATSGAYSYEQYF
>TRBV7-8|-|TRBJ1-1|-
TGTGCCAGCAGCTTAGCGGCTGAGAACACTGAAGCTTTCTTT
CASSLAAENTEAFF
>TRBV10-2|-|TRBJ2-5|-
TGCGCCAGCAGCCCGGTGGGGGGTCCAGAGACCCAGTACTTC
CASSPVGGPETQYF
>TRBV5-4|-|TRBJ2-7|-
TGTGCCAGCAGCCCTGGCTTTGGTAGAATCGGGGGAGGAACCTACGAGCAGTACTTC
CASSPGFGRIGGGTYEQYF
>TRBV3-1/TRBV3-2|-|TRBJ1-5|-
TGTGCCAGCAGCCAAGATGGGGGGGCGGGCAATCAGCCCCAGCATTTT
CASSQDGGAGNQPQHF
>TRBV6-5|-|TRBJ2-1|-
TGTGCCAGCAGTTACCGGCCAAAGGGGAATGAGCAGTTCTTC
CASSYRPKGNEQFF
>TRBV2|-|TRBJ2-1|-
TGTGCCAGCAGCGGGCTAGCGTCCGTCTATGAGCAGTTCTTC
CASSGLASVYEQFF
>TRBV6-5|-|TRBJ1-2|-
TGTGCCAGCAGTCCAGGCGACGGCTATGGCTACACCTTC
CASSPGDGYGYTF
>TRBV19|once|TRBJ1-5|TRBD1
TGTGCCAGTAGTATCGGGACAGGGGCCAATCAGCCCCAGCATTTT
CASSIGTGANQPQHF
>TRBV3-1/TRBV3-2|-|TRBJ1-4|TRBD1
TGTGCCAGCAGCCGGGACAGGGGGCAAAAACTGTTTTTT
CASSRDRGQKLFF
>TRBV7-2|-|TRBJ2-3|TRBD2
TGTGCCAGCAGCTTAGGTACTAGCGGGGGAGGTGCGCAGTATTTT
CASSLGTSGGGAQYF
>TRBV5-6|-|TRBJ1-2|-
TGTGCCAGCAGCCCGTTATCCGGGGAGTGGGGCTACACCTTC
CASSPLSGEWGYTF
>TRBV28|once|TRBJ2-1|-
TGTGCCAGCAGCCTGGCTCACAATGAGCAGTTCTTC
CASSLAHNEQFF
>TRBV11-2|few|TRBJ2-7|TRBD2
TGTGCCAGCAGCCTAAGGGCGGGCGGGAGTGTGGTCTACGAGCAGTACTTC
CASSLRAGGSVVYEQYF
>TRBV28|-|TRBJ2-1|TRBD1
TGTGCCAGCAGTACCGACAGGGTTGCGGGCAATGAGCAGTTCTTC
CASSTDRVAGNEQFF